The entry that follows covers one TCR beta chain sequence. This sample was included in a study of cytomegalovirus exposure and HLA in healthy donors. Germline V gene lookup returns CDR1 LNHDA and CDR2 SQIVND (reference sequence). The V gene lost 1 base and the J gene lost 2 bases, with 6 bases spanning the gap. The CDR3 length is 14 residues. PCR used 60 Vbeta primers and 13 Jbeta primers. The repertoire was sequenced with immunoSEQ multiplex PCR; TCRdb's copy has only in-frame clones and lacks some. The table lists 150,000 to 200,000 clones, around 80% of them singletons. The sample comprised PBMCs. The chain employs TRBV19 and TRBJ1-5; no definite D call. This clonotype originated in a woman aged 25 to 39 in good health and CMV-seropositive. CDR3 loop: CASSIGLGNQPQHF. Written as DNA, the CDR3 is TGTGCCAGTAGTATAGGACTGGGCAATCAGCCCCAGCATTTT.